This T cell receptor beta chain was captured in a study of blood T cell repertoires in COVID-19. On the study more broadly: Sites across the United States, Italy and Spain contributed samples from acute and convalescent COVID-19. T cells, B-cell-depleted T cells, or PBMCs supplied cDNA or gDNA.

Two negative PCRs, clearance, or symptom resolution characterized the recovered Cohort 3 donors. TCRdb keeps only in-frame clones here, not all; method: immunoSEQ multiplex PCR. This sample yields roughly 250,000 clones, of which 70% to 90% are seen a single time; 1.5% to 2% belongs to the top ten. Germline CDR1 is SGHDN and CDR2 is FVKESK. The CDR3 consists of 16 residues. Deletions cut 0 bases from V and 7 bases from J, with 18 bases between. This sequence originates from a woman aged 45-65 years who had recovered from COVID-19. The chain is built from TRBV14 and TRBJ1-2; tentatively, D is TRBD1 (5 bases). Sequencing was done on a sample of PBMCs or T cells enriched from blood (not recorded which). In DNA, the CDR3 is TGTGCCAGCAGCCAAGATTGGGCAGGGCTCTTTTCTGGCTACACCTTC. Translating gives CASSQDWAGLFSGYTF.